This TCR beta chain was sequenced during a study of control samples from healthy donors and cancer patients. Clones were sequenced by immunoSEQ multiplex PCR, and TCRdb holds only the in-frame ones, with some missing. The sample contains 200,000 to 250,000 clones, around 94% of which appear only once. Germline CDR1 reads MGHRA; CDR2 reads YSYEKL. This CDR3 is built from 12 residues. V shed 1 base and J shed 7 bases, with 8 bases lying between them. The chain couples TRBV4-1 to TRBJ2-7, with D tentatively TRBD2 (5 bases). The TCR sequence derives from a man over 45 in good health. The material sequenced was blood. CDR3 DNA: TGCGCCAGCAGCCAAGCGGCGGGTGAGCAGTACTTC. Translated, it gives CASSQAAGEQYF.